Below, one T cell receptor (beta chain) is given with its context. Participants were aged about 18 to 100 years from about two dozen US areas. Cohorts were determined from participant-reported clinical history. Method: immunoSEQ multiplex PCR; TCRdb's copy keeps in-frame clones and lacks some. Of around 430,000 clones in the sample, around nine tenths were seen once. These data come from a study of blood T cell repertoires in COVID-19. Overall study context: Material from acute and convalescent COVID-19 was sourced from the United States, Italy and Spain. T cells, B-cell-depleted T cells, or PBMCs supplied cDNA or gDNA.

The TCR was taken from a woman aged 50 to 60 who had recovered from COVID-19. Sequencing input: PBMCs or T cells enriched from blood (not recorded which).

CDR3 nucleotides: TGCGCCAGCAGCTTGGGACAGGGCACACACGAGCAGTACTTC. This sequence encodes CASSLGQGTHEQYF. V gene TRBV5-1 combines with J gene TRBJ2-7; 7 nucleotides match TRBD1. This CDR3 spans 14 amino acids. The V segment lost 0 bases and the J segment 5 bases; nucleotides outside the gene matches: 5. Germline CDR1 and CDR2: SGHRS and YFSETQ.